This T cell receptor beta chain was recovered during a study of T cells after yellow fever vaccination. About the study: The authors prepared low-cell-number fractions using SMART-Seq v4 Ultra Low Input. Study results and caveats: Although the secondary response was weaker, it peaked faster, at day 5 versus 15.

Synthesis of TCR cDNA relied on 5'RACE template switching, which attached a universal primer site and UMIs. TCRdb re-derived calls from the 5' RACE reads in MiXCR, one entry per CDR3 protein. The data contain approximately 550,000 distinct CDR3 sequences, roughly 14% of them singletons. Germline values: CDR1 MNHEY, CDR2 SVGEGT. V gave up 7 bases and J gave up 3 bases, with 16 bases separating them. This CDR3 region has 15 residues. As concerns this clonotype: What it binds is not known.

This TCR was sampled from a man younger than 45 who received the YFV17D yellow fever vaccine. J is TRBJ2-4 and V is TRBV6-2 or TRBV6-3; the D gene is possibly TRBD2 (5 bases). The specimen comprised PBMCs, sampled on the day of the yellow fever booster vaccination. Written as DNA, the CDR3 is TGTGCCAGCACCCCAGCGGTAATCGTCAAAAACATTCAGTACTTC. This translates into CASTPAVIVKNIQYF.